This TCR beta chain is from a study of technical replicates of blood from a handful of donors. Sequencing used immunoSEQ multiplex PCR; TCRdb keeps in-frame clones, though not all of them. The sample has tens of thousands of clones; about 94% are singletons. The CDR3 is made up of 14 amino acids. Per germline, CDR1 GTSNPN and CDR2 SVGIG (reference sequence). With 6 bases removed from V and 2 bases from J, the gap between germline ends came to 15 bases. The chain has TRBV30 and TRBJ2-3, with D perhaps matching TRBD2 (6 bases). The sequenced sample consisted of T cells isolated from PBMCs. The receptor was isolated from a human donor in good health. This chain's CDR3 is CACTGTGPTDTQYF. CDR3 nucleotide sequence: TGTGCCTGTACCGGGACTGGCCCCACAGATACGCAGTATTTT.